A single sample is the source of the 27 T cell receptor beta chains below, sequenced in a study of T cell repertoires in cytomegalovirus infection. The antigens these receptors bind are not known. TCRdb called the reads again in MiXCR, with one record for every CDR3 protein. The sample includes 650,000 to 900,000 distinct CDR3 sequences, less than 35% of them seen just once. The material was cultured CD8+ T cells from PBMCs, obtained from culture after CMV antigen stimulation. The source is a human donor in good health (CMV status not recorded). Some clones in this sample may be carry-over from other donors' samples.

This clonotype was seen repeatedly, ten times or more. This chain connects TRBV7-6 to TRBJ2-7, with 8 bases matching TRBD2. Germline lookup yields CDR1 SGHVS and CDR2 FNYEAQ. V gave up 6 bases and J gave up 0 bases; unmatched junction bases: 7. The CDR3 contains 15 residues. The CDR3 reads CASRWAGGFSYEQYF. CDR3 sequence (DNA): TGTGCCAGCAGGTGGGCGGGGGGTTTCTCCTACGAGCAGTACTTC.

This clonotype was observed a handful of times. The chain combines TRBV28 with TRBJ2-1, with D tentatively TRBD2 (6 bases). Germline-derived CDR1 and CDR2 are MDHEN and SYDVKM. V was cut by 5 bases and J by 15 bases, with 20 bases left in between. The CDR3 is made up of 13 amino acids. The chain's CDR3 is CASSPYALAFLFF. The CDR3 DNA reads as TGTGCCAGCAGTCCGTATGCACTAGCTTTTCTGTTCTTC.

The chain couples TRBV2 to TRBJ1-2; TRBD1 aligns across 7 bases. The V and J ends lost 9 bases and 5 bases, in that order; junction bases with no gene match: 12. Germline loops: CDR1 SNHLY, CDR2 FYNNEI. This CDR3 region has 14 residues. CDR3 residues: CARPRTGDDYGYTF. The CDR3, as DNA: TGTGCCAGGCCTCGGACAGGAGACGATTATGGCTACACCTTC.

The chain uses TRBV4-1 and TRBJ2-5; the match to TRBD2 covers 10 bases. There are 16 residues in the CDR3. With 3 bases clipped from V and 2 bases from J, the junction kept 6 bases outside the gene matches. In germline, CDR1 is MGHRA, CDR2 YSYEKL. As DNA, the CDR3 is TGCGCCAGCAGCCACCGAGCAGCGGGGGGGCAAGAGACCCAGTACTTC. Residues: CASSHRAAGGQETQYF.

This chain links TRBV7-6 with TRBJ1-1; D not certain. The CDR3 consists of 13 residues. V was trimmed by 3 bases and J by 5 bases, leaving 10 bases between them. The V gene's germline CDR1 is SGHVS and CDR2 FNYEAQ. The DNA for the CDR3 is TGTGCCAGCAGCTTCGGTCAGATTACTGAAGCTTTCTTT. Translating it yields CASSFGQITEAFF.

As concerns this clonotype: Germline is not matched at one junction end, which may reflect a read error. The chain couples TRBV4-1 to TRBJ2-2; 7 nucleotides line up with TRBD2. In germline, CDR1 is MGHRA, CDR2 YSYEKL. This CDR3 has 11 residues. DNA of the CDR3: TGTGCCAGCAGGGAGGGGTGGGAGCTGTTTTTT. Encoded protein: CASREGWELFF.

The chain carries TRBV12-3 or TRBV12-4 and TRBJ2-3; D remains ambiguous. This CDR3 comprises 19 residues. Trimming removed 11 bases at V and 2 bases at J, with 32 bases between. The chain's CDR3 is CACMPSSGPQGPHTDTQYF. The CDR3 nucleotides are TGTGCCTGCATGCCCTCCAGTGGCCCACAAGGGCCGCACACAGATACGCAGTATTTT.

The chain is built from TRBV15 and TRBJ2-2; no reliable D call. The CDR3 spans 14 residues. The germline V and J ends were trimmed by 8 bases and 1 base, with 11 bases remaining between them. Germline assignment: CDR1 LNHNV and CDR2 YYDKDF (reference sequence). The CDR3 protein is CATEEGKNTGELFF. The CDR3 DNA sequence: TGTGCCACCGAGGAAGGGAAGAACACCGGGGAGCTGTTTTTT.

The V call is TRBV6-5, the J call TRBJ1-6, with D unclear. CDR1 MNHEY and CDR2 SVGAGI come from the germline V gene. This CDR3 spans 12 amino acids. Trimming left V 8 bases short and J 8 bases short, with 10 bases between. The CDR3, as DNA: TGTGCCAGCTCCCGGTGGGATTCACCCCTCCACTTT. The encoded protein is CASSRWDSPLHF.

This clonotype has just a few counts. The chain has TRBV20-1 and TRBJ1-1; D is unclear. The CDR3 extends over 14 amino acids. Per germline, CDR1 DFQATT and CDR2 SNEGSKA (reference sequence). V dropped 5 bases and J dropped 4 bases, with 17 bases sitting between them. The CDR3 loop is CSAGLLGHGTEAFF. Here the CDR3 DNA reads TGCAGTGCTGGTTTGTTGGGCCACGGCACTGAAGCTTTCTTT.

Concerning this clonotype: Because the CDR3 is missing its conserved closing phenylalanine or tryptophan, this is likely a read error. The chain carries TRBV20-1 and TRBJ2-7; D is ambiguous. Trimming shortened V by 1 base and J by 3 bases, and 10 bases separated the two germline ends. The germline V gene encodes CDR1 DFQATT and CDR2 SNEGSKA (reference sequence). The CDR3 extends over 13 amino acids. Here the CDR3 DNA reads TGCAGTGCTAGAGGGGCAGTCTACTACGAGCAGTACTCC. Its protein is CSARGAVYYEQYS.

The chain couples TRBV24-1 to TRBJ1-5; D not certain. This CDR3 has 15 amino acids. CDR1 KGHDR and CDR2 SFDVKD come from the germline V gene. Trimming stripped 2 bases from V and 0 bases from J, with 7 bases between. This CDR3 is CATSDYGSSNQPQHF. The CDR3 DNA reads TGTGCCACCAGTGATTACGGCAGTAGCAATCAGCCCCAGCATTTT.

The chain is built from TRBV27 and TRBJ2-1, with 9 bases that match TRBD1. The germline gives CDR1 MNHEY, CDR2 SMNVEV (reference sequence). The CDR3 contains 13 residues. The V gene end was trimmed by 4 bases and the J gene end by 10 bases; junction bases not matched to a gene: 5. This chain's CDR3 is CASSYTGGIEQFF. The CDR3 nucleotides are TGTGCCAGCAGTTACACAGGGGGCATAGAGCAGTTCTTC.

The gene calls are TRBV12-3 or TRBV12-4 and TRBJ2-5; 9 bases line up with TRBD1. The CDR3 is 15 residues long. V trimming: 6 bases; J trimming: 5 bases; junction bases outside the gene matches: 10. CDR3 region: CASRPGTGSWETQYF. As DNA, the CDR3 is TGTGCCAGCAGACCCGGGACAGGGTCTTGGGAGACCCAGTACTTC.

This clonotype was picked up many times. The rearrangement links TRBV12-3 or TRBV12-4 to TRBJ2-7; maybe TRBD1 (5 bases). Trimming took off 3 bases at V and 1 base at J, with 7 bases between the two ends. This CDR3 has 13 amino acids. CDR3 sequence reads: CASSFDSSYEQYF. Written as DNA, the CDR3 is TGTGCCAGCAGTTTCGACAGTTCCTACGAGCAGTACTTC.

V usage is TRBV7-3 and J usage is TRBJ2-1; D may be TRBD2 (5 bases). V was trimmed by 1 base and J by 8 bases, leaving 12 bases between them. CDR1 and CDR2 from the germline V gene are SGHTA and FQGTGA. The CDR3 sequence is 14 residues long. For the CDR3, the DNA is TGTGCCAGCAGCTTAATTTTCGGGGTCTATGAGCAGTTCTTC. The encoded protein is CASSLIFGVYEQFF.

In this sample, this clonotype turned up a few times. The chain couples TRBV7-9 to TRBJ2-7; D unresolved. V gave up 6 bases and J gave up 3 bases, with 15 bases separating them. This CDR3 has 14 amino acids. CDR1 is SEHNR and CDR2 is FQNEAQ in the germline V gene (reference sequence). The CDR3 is CASSPRTVFYEQYF. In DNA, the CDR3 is TGTGCCAGCAGTCCCCGAACAGTGTTCTACGAGCAGTACTTC.

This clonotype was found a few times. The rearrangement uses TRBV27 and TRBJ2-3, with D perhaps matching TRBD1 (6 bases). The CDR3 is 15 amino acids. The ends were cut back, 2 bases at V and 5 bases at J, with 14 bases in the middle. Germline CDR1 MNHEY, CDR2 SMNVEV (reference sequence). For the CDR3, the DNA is TGTGCCAGCAGTTTAAGGAACAGGGTAGGAGATACGCAGTATTTT. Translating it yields CASSLRNRVGDTQYF.

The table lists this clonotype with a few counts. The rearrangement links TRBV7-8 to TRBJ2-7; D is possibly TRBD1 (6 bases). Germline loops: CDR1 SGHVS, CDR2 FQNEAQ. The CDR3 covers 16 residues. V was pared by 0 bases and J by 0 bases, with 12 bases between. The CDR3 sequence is CASSLAGTLTSYEQYF. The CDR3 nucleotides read TGTGCCAGCAGCTTAGCGGGGACATTAACCTCCTACGAGCAGTACTTC.

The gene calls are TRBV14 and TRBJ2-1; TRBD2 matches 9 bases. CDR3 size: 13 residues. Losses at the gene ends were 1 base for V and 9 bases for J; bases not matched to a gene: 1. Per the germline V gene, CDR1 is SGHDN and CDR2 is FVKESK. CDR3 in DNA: TGTGCCAGCAGCCAAGCTAGCGGGGTTGAGCAGTTCTTC. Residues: CASSQASGVEQFF.

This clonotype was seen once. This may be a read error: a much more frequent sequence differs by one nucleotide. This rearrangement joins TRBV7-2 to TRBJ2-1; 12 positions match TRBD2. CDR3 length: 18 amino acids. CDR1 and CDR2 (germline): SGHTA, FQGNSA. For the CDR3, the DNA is TGTGCCAGCAGCTTCCCTAGCGGGGGGGCCGTCTACTACATTGAGCAGTTCTTC. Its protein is CASSFPSGGAVYYIEQFF.

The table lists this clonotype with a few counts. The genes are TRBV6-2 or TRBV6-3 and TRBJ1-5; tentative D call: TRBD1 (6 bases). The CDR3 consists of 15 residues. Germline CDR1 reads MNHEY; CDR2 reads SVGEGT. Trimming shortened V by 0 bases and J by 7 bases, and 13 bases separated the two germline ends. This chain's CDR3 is CASSYSGGGFQPQHF. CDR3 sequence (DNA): TGTGCCAGCAGTTACTCGGGTGGGGGCTTCCAGCCCCAGCATTTT.

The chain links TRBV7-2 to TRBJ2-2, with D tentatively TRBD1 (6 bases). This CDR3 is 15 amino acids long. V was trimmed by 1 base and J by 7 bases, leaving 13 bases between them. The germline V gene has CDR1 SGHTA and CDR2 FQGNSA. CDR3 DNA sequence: TGTGCCAGCAGCTTAGAAACAGGGTCGGGCGGGGAGCTGTTTTTT. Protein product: CASSLETGSGGELFF.

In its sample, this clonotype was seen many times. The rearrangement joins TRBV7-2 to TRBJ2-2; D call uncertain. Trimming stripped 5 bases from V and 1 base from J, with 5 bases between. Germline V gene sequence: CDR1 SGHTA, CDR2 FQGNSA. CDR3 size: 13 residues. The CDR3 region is CASSDKNTGELFF. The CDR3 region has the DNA TGTGCCAGCAGCGACAAGAACACCGGGGAGCTGTTTTTT.

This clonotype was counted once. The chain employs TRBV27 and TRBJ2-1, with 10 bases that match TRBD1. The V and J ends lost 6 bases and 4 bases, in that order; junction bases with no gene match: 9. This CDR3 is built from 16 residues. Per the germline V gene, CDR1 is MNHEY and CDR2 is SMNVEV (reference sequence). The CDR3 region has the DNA TGTGCCAGCAGACTGGACAGGGGGGGAGCATACAATGAGCAGTTCTTC. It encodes CASRLDRGGAYNEQFF.

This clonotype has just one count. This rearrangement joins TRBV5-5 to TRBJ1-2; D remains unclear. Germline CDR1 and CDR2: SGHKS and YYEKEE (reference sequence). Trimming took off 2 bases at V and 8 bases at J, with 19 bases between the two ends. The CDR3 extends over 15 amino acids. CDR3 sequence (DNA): TGTGCCAGCAGCTTTGACCCGACGGAAGGGTACGGCTACACCTTC. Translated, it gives CASSFDPTEGYGYTF.

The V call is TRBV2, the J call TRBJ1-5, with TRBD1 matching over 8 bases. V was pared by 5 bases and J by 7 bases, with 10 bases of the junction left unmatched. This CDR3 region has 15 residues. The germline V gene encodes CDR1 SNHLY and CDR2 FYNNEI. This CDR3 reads CASSPGQGLTQPQHF. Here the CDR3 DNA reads TGTGCCAGCAGTCCCGGACAGGGCCTCACCCAGCCCCAGCATTTT.